The 9 T cell receptor beta chains presented below share a single source sample, sequenced in a study of shared clonotypes between healthy human individuals. Method: immunoSEQ multiplex PCR; TCRdb's copy keeps in-frame clones and lacks some. The sample lists approximately 2.3 million clones, roughly 93% occurring once. Specimen: naive CD4+ T cells from PBMCs. The subset denotes: CD45RA+ positively selected. The receptor set was obtained from a man aged 18 to 29 in good health. Some clones in this sample may be carry-over from other donors' samples.

The table lists this clone with a count of one. CDR3 DNA: TGTGCCAGCTCTAGCGGGACGTTCTACGAGCAGTACTTC. The encoded protein is CASSSGTFYEQYF. The chain has TRBV28 and TRBJ2-7; 9 bases map to TRBD2. J was trimmed by 3 bases and V by 8 bases; bases with no gene match: 5. This CDR3 is built from 13 residues. Germline assignment: CDR1 MDHEN and CDR2 SYDVKM.

The rearrangement joins TRBV27 to TRBJ1-2; 9 bases match TRBD1. Germline V gene sequence: CDR1 MNHEY, CDR2 SMNVEV (reference sequence). This CDR3 has 15 amino acids. Trimming cost V 4 bases and J 8 bases; bases outside gene matches: 11. The CDR3 is CASSSASTGGGGYTF. The DNA of the CDR3 is TGTGCCAGCAGTTCAGCCTCAACAGGGGGCGGCGGCTACACCTTC.

V usage is TRBV28 and J usage is TRBJ1-2, with no clear D. Germline assignment: CDR1 MDHEN and CDR2 SYDVKM. Deletions cut 10 bases from V and 2 bases from J, with 14 bases between. The CDR3 is 13 amino acids. The CDR3 region has the DNA TGTGCCATCTCTCTTGGCGGGAACTATGGCTACACCTTC. Its translation: CAISLGGNYGYTF.

Here the CDR3 DNA reads TGCGCCAGCGCTAGGGGGTACTCGAACACTGAAGCTTTCTTT. Translated: CASARGYSNTEAFF. The chain joins TRBV10-1 to TRBJ1-1; tentatively, D is TRBD1 (6 bases). The CDR3 covers 14 residues. The germline gives CDR1 WNHNN, CDR2 SYGVQD (reference sequence). The germline V and J ends were trimmed by 8 bases and 1 base, with 14 bases remaining between them.

V usage is TRBV7-8 and J usage is TRBJ2-1; TRBD1 matches at 10 bases. The germline V gene has CDR1 SGHVS and CDR2 FQNEAQ. J lost 10 bases, V lost 5 bases, and 8 bases had no gene match. CDR3 length: 14 residues. This CDR3 reads CASSPRDRGTEQFF. The CDR3 DNA reads as TGTGCCAGCAGCCCCCGGGACAGGGGAACAGAGCAGTTCTTC.

This chain uses TRBV7-9 with TRBJ2-7, with TRBD1 identical over 9 bases. Germline V CDR1 and CDR2: SEHNR, FQNEAQ (reference sequence). J was trimmed by 2 bases and V by 4 bases; bases with no gene match: 9. CDR3 length equals 16 residues. CDR3 sequence: CASSSHAGQGPYEQYF. The CDR3 DNA reads TGTGCCAGCAGCTCGCATGCTGGACAGGGGCCCTACGAGCAGTACTTC.

Regarding this clone: Other DNA sequences of this sample code for an identical CDR3. V is TRBV9 and J is TRBJ2-6; the D is unclear. Germline V CDR1 and CDR2: SGDLS, YYNGEE. V dropped 3 bases and J dropped 0 bases, with 1 base sitting between them. This CDR3 comprises 13 residues. The DNA of the CDR3 is TGTGCCAGCAGCGACTCTGGGGCCAACGTCCTGACTTTC. Amino acid sequence: CASSDSGANVLTF.

This clone has a single count. The gene calls are TRBV19 and TRBJ1-5; 9 bases are shared with TRBD1. Germline CDR1 LNHDA, CDR2 SQIVND (reference sequence). This CDR3 comprises 16 residues. The V gene end was trimmed by 8 bases and the J gene end by 0 bases; junction bases not matched to a gene: 8. The DNA of the CDR3 is TGTGCCAGTCGCCGGGACAGGGTCTATAGCAATCAGCCCCAGCATTTT. Translated: CASRRDRVYSNQPQHF.

V is TRBV27 and J is TRBJ2-7; 7 bases line up with TRBD1. From germline, CDR1 is MNHEY and CDR2 SMNVEV (reference sequence). V shed 5 bases, J shed 1 base, and the junction held 14 bases outside the gene matches. The CDR3 length is 17 residues. In DNA, the CDR3 is TGTGCCAGCAGTCAAATTGGAACCGGGACAGCGTCCTACGAGCAGTACTTC. It encodes CASSQIGTGTASYEQYF.